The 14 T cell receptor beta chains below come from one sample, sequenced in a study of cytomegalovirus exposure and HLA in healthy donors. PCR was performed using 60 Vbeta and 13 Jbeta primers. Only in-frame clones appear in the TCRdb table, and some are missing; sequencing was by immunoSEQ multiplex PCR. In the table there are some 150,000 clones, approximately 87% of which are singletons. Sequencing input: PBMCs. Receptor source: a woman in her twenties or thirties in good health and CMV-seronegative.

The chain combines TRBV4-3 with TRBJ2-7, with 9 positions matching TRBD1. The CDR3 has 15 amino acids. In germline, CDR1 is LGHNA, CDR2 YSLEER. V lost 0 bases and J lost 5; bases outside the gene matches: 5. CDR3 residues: CASSQEGTGFDEQYF. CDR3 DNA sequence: TGCGCCAGCAGCCAAGAAGGGACAGGGTTTGACGAGCAGTACTTC.

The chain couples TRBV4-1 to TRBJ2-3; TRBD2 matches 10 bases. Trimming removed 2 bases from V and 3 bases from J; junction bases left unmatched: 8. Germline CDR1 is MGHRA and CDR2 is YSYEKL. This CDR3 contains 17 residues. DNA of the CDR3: TGCGCCAGCAGCCAATCCATAAGCGGGGGGGCGACAGATACGCAGTATTTT. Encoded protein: CASSQSISGGATDTQYF.

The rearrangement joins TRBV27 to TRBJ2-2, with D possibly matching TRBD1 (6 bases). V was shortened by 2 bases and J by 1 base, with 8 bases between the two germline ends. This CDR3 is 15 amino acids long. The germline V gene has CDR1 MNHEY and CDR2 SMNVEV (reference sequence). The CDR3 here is CASSLVRGNTGELFF. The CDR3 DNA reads TGTGCCAGCAGTTTAGTCAGGGGGAACACCGGGGAGCTGTTTTTT.

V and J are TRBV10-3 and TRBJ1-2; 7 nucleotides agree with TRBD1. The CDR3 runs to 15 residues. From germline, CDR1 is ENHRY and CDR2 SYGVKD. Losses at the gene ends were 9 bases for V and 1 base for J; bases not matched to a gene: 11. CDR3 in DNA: TGTGCCATTAGCGACCAGGGGGTGTATAACTATGGCTACACCTTC. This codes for CAISDQGVYNYGYTF.

The CDR3 region has the DNA TGCGCCAGCAGCCTTTTCGCTAGCGGGGGGGACACAGATACGCAGTATTTT. It is translated as CASSLFASGGDTDTQYF. V gene TRBV5-1 combines with J gene TRBJ2-3; 12 positions agree with TRBD2. The length of the CDR3 is 17 residues. Per the germline V gene, CDR1 is SGHRS and CDR2 is YFSETQ. The V segment lost 4 bases and the J segment 2 bases; nucleotides outside the gene matches: 8.

The CDR3 here is CASSVSGGAHEQFF. The CDR3 coding sequence is TGTGCCAGCAGTGTTAGCGGGGGGGCCCATGAGCAGTTCTTC. V usage is TRBV6-6 and J usage is TRBJ2-1, with TRBD2 matching 11 bases. This CDR3 has 14 residues. J gave up 8 bases and V 5 bases, and 5 bases lay outside the gene matches. Looked up from germline, CDR1 is MNHNY and CDR2 is SVGAGI (reference sequence).

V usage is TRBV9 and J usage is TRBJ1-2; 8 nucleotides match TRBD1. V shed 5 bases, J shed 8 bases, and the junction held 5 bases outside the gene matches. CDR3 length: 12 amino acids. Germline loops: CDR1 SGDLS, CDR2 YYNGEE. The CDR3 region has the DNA TGTGCCAGCAGAGACAGGGGCGAGGGCTACACCTTC. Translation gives CASRDRGEGYTF.

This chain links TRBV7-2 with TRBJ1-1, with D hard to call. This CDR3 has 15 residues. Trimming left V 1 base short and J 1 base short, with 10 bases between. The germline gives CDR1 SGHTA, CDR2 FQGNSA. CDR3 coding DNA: TGTGCCAGCAGCTTAGGACCCGACTGGAACACTGAAGCTTTCTTT. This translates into CASSLGPDWNTEAFF.

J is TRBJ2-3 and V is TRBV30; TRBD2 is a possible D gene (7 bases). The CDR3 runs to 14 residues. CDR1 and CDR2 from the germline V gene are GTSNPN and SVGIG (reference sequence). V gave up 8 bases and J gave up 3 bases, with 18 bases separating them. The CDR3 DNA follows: TGTGCCCTCTCAACAGGGAGGGGAACAGATACGCAGTATTTT. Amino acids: CALSTGRGTDTQYF.

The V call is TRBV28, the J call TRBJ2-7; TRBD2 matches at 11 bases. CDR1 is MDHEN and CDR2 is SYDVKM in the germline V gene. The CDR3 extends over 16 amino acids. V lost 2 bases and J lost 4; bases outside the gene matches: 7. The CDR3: CASSLTGTSGGYEQYF. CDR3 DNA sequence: TGTGCCAGCAGTTTAACCGGGACTAGCGGAGGGTACGAGCAGTACTTC.

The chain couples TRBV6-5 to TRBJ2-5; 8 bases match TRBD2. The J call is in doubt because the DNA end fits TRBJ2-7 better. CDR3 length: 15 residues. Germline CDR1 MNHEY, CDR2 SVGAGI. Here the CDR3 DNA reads TGTGCCAGCAGTTACGAGCGGGAGCTCCCCTACGAGCAGTACTTC. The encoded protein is CASSYERELPYEQYF.

The DNA for the CDR3 is TGTGCCAGTAGTATCGGACAGGGAGGCAATCAGCCCCAGCATTTT. This gives the protein CASSIGQGGNQPQHF. The chain has TRBV19 and TRBJ1-5, with 8 bases that match TRBD1. The V and J ends lost 3 bases and 2 bases, in that order; junction bases with no gene match: 3. Germline CDR1 reads LNHDA; CDR2 reads SQIVND (reference sequence). This CDR3 is built from 15 residues.

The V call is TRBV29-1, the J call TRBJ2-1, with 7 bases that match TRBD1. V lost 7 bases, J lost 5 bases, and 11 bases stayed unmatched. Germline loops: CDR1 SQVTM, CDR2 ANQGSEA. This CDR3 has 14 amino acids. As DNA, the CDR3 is TGCAGCGCCCCTGTGTTTAGGGGGCACAATGAGCAGTTCTTC. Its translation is CSAPVFRGHNEQFF.

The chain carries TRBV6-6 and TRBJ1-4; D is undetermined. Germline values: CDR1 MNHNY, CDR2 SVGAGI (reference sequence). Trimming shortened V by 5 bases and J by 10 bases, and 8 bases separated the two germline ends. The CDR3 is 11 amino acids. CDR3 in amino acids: CASSPRGKLFF. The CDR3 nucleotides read TGTGCCAGCAGTCCCCGAGGAAAACTGTTTTTT.